The sequence of this T cell receptor beta chain was determined in a study of blood T cell repertoires in COVID-19. Study as a whole: Sites across the United States, Italy and Spain contributed samples from acute and convalescent COVID-19. Sources were T cells, B-cell-depleted T cells, or PBMCs; the material itself was cDNA or gDNA.

The CDR3 runs 14 residues. CDR1 is SEHNR, CDR2 FQNEAQ, per germline (reference sequence). The germline V and J ends were trimmed by 3 bases and 0 bases, with 6 bases remaining between them. The authors' processing: Reference gene primers were amplified, and this amplification served to estimate nucleated cell counts. The table came from immunoSEQ multiplex PCR; TCRdb's copy has only in-frame clones and leaves some out. V and J calls and clone size are as listed in that table; D and trimming were resolved from the DNA. The table lists more than 65,000 clones, 80% to 85% of them singletons, with 8.5% to 10% in the top ten.

This clonotype was sampled from a woman of 80 years or more with acute or convalescent COVID-19. The sequenced sample consisted of peripheral blood. The V and J genes are TRBV7-9 and TRBJ2-4; no clear D gene. The CDR3 DNA follows: TGTGCCAGCAGCTTGGTACTAGCCAAAAACATTCAGTACTTC. It encodes CASSLVLAKNIQYF.